What follows are 9 T cell receptor beta chains derived from one specimen sequenced in a study of CD8+ T cells in alopecia areata. RNA extraction was followed by reverse transcription into cDNA, which acted as the sequencing template. The table came from immunoSEQ multiplex PCR; TCRdb's copy has only in-frame clones and leaves some out. The data show fewer than 250,000 clones, with approximately 47% seen just once and about 2.4% held by the top ten. This sample's treatment: oral pan-JAK inhibitor, 5-10 mg twice daily. Specimen: CD4+ T cells sorted from blood, collected around week 37, from a patient treated with tofacitinib. The receptors derive from a human donor with alopecia areata.

The CDR3 DNA follows: TGTGCCAGCAGCTCGGGCGCGACCGCCTATGGCTACACCTTC. This encodes CASSSGATAYGYTF. The J gene is TRBJ1-2, the V gene TRBV7-2; D unresolved. The CDR3 sequence is 14 residues long. V was cut by 4 bases and J by 4 bases, with 13 bases left in between. The germline V gene encodes CDR1 SGHTA and CDR2 FQGNSA.

V gene TRBV28 combines with J gene TRBJ2-1; unclear D gene. CDR1 is MDHEN, CDR2 SYDVKM, per germline. V was cut by 4 bases and J by 9 bases, with 13 bases left in between. The CDR3 sequence is 13 residues long. CDR3 amino acids: CASSSPMESEQFF. The CDR3 DNA reads TGTGCCAGCAGTTCCCCCATGGAAAGTGAGCAGTTCTTC. The entire variable domain, with the rest obtained from reference TRBV28 and TRBJ2-1, is as follows: DVKVTQSSRYLVKRTGEKVFLECVQDMDHENMFWYRQDPGLGLRLIYFSYDVKMKEKGDIPEGYSVSREKKERFSLILESASTNQTSMYLCASSSPMESEQFFGPGTRLTVL.

Concerning this clone itself: In the same sample, other DNA sequences code for this CDR3. This rearrangement joins TRBV28 to TRBJ1-1, with no clear D. The CDR3 runs to 12 residues. Trimming stripped 4 bases from V and 0 bases from J, with 3 bases between. CDR1 is MDHEN and CDR2 is SYDVKM in the germline V gene. The CDR3 nucleotides read TGTGCCAGCAGTTCTGTGAACACTGAAGCTTTCTTT. Protein sequence: CASSSVNTEAFF.

This clone was counted only a few times. The chain has TRBV20-1 and TRBJ2-1; D unclear. Germline CDR1 and CDR2: DFQATT and SNEGSKA (reference sequence). This CDR3 spans 11 amino acids. The V end was cut by 6 bases, the J end by 10 bases, with 13 bases between. CDR3 nucleotide sequence: TGCAGTGCCCGCACCCATGTGGAGCAGTTCTTC. This gives the protein CSARTHVEQFF.

The V call is TRBV10-3, the J call TRBJ1-1; tentatively, D is TRBD1 (6 bases). Per germline, CDR1 ENHRY and CDR2 SYGVKD. The length of the CDR3 is 13 residues. Deletions cut 9 bases from V and 8 bases from J, with 19 bases between. CDR3 DNA sequence: TGTGCCATTCGACAGGCCGGTCAGCCCGAAGCTTTCTTT. It codes for CAIRQAGQPEAFF.

The rearrangement links TRBV29-1 to TRBJ2-7, with 9 bases matching TRBD1. J was trimmed by 3 bases and V by 6 bases; bases with no gene match: 12. The CDR3 is made up of 15 amino acids. Germline CDR1 SQVTM, CDR2 ANQGSEA. The CDR3 nucleotides read TGCAGCGTCAACCTTTCGGGACAGGGAAACTACGAGCAGTACTTC. Its protein is CSVNLSGQGNYEQYF.

The rearrangement joins TRBV11-2 to TRBJ2-4; 9 bases line up with TRBD2. With V trimmed by 2 bases and J by 6 bases, 8 bases remained unmatched. In germline, CDR1 is SGHAT, CDR2 FQNNGV. This CDR3 comprises 16 residues. Written as DNA, the CDR3 is TGTGCCAGCAGCTTAAAGGTTGCGGGAGGGGGAAACATTCAGTACTTC. It is translated as CASSLKVAGGGNIQYF.

This clone occurred once. The chain employs TRBV7-8 and TRBJ2-4; the D is unclear. V lost 5 bases and J lost 0, with 17 bases in between. The CDR3 covers 17 residues. Germline loops: CDR1 SGHVS, CDR2 FQNEAQ. CDR3 sequence reads: CASSLLNWGRAKNIQYF. For the CDR3, the DNA is TGTGCCAGCAGCCTACTGAACTGGGGTAGAGCCAAAAACATTCAGTACTTC.

In its sample, this clone was seen a few times. V usage is TRBV29-1 and J usage is TRBJ2-7, with a weak D call TRBD2 (6 bases). The CDR3 extends over 11 amino acids. V shed 4 bases and J shed 7 bases, with 11 bases lying between them. CDR1 is SQVTM, CDR2 ANQGSEA, per germline. The DNA of the CDR3 is TGCAGCGTTGTCCGGGAGAGGGAGCAGTACTTC. Residues: CSVVREREQYF.